Below, 10 T cell receptor beta chains from the same sample are listed, as sequenced in a study of neurological immune-mediated disorders. TCRdb reprocessed the 5' RACE reads via MiXCR and lists one record per CDR3 protein. The sample comprises more than 25,000 distinct CDR3 sequences, under 30% of which are singletons, and 25% to 30% rests with the top ten. The sequenced sample was CD4+ T cells from blood. Receptors originate from a man aged 50 to 59 with HTLV-1-associated myelopathy (HAM/TSP).

This clonotype was detected many times. The rearrangement links TRBV27 to TRBJ2-3, with 7 bases fitting TRBD2. This CDR3 contains 18 residues. J gave up 5 bases and V 5 bases, and 19 bases lay outside the gene matches. CDR1 is MNHEY, CDR2 SMNVEV, per germline (reference sequence). This CDR3 reads CASSVLWDYEASLDTQYF. CDR3 nucleotides: TGTGCCAGCAGTGTCCTATGGGACTACGAGGCGAGTTTAGATACGCAGTATTTT.

This clonotype has a count of ten or more. The chain couples TRBV6-9 to TRBJ2-2, with 8 bases that match TRBD1. V trimming: 10 bases; J trimming: 3 bases; junction bases outside the gene matches: 7. Germline loops: CDR1 MNHGY, CDR2 SVAAGI. The CDR3 contains 14 residues. The CDR3 nucleotides are TGTGCCAACCCGGGACAGGAGTACACCGGGGAGCTGTTTTTT. It specifies CANPGQEYTGELFF.

The sample holds a few counts of this clonotype. The gene calls are TRBV5-6 and TRBJ1-2; tentative D call: TRBD1 (6 bases). The CDR3 totals 13 residues. Trimming pared 4 bases from V and 5 bases from J, leaving 12 bases between. Germline V gives CDR1 SGHDT, CDR2 YYEEEE. Here the CDR3 reads CASSATQGYGYTF. The CDR3, as DNA: TGTGCCAGCAGCGCCACGCAGGGGTATGGCTACACCTTC.

In this sample, this clonotype turned up many times. The chain is built from TRBV25-1 and TRBJ1-2; D is ambiguous. Looked up from germline, CDR1 is MGHDK and CDR2 is SYGVNS. CDR3 size: 12 residues. Deletions cut 4 bases from V and 8 bases from J, with 11 bases between. CDR3 DNA sequence: TGTGCCAGCAGTGGGATAGGTCTAGGCTACACCTTC. It codes for CASSGIGLGYTF.

The rearrangement links TRBV19 to TRBJ1-2; D perhaps matches TRBD1 (5 bases). Germline V gives CDR1 LNHDA, CDR2 SQIVND (reference sequence). With 3 bases removed from V and 4 bases from J, the gap between germline ends came to 15 bases. The CDR3 covers 15 residues. The CDR3 spells CASSIVMGTRYGYTF. Here the CDR3 DNA reads TGTGCCAGTAGTATTGTGATGGGGACCCGCTATGGCTACACCTTC. The variable domain in full, with the rest retrieved from reference TRBV19 and TRBJ1-2, is DGGITQSPKYLFRKEGQNVTLSCEQNLNHDAMYWYRQDPGQGLRLIYYSQIVNDFQKGDIAEGYSVSREKKESFPLTVTSAQKNPTAFYLCASSIVMGTRYGYTFGSGTRLTVV.

CDR3 sequence reads: CSARMGYEQYF. CDR3 bases: TGCAGTGCTAGGATGGGCTACGAGCAGTACTTC. The J gene is TRBJ2-7, the V gene TRBV20-1; no reliable D call. This CDR3 region has 11 residues. Germline CDR1 reads DFQATT; CDR2 reads SNEGSKA (reference sequence). Trimming took off 3 bases at V and 3 bases at J, with 6 bases between the two ends.

This clonotype occurred many times. The chain combines TRBV7-2 with TRBJ1-1; D unresolved. V lost 1 base to trimming and J lost 2 bases, with 8 bases between them. Germline assignment: CDR1 SGHTA and CDR2 FQGNSA. The CDR3 length is 14 residues. The CDR3 protein is CASSLGLSNTEAFF. The CDR3 DNA reads as TGTGCCAGCAGCTTAGGACTCAGCAACACTGAAGCTTTCTTT.

This clonotype was seen repeatedly, ten times or more. The CDR3 loop reads CASSGQTSGAGTQYF. CDR3 nucleotide sequence: TGTGCCAGCAGCGGACAGACTAGCGGAGCGGGTACGCAGTATTTT. This sequence joins TRBV5-5 and TRBJ2-3; 9 bases are a match to TRBD2. Germline V gene lookup returns CDR1 SGHKS and CDR2 YYEKEE (reference sequence). Trimming at V came to 4 bases and at J to 8 bases, leaving 11 bases not matched to a gene. This CDR3 is 15 amino acids long.

There are many counts of this clonotype. The chain links TRBV12-3 or TRBV12-4 to TRBJ1-1; TRBD1 aligns across 9 bases. V was pared by 3 bases and J by 6 bases, with 5 bases of the junction left unmatched. The CDR3 runs 14 residues. CDR3 DNA: TGTGCCAGCAGTTTGGGACAGGGAATTTCTGAAGCTTTCTTT. Protein product: CASSLGQGISEAFF.

The genes are TRBV20-1 and TRBJ1-1; no clear D. The CDR3 totals 12 residues. Trimming left V 1 base short and J 2 bases short, with 5 bases between. Germline V gene sequence: CDR1 DFQATT, CDR2 SNEGSKA (reference sequence). This CDR3 reads CSARGGNTEAFF. The CDR3 coding sequence is TGCAGTGCTAGAGGAGGAAACACTGAAGCTTTCTTT.